This T cell receptor (beta chain) emerged from a study of T cells expressing NK-cell markers. From the 5' RACE reads, TCRdb lists one entry per CDR3 protein and no DNA. This repertoire includes about 260,000 distinct CDR3 sequences. There are 15 residues in the CDR3. The germline CDR1 and CDR2 sequences are SNHLY and FYNNEI. This chain uses TRBV2 with TRBJ2-2. The source material was blood T cells: a sorted CD56 or NKG2C T cell subset, CD4+ or CD8+ T cells, or bulk PBMC T cells (not recorded which). The source of this sequence is a woman between 18 and 70 years old in good health. CDR3 region: CARRDRTANTGELFF.